The 24 T cell receptor beta chains below come from one sample, sequenced in a study of T cell responses to AZD1222 COVID-19 vaccine. Sequencing was performed with immunoSEQ multiplex PCR; in TCRdb, only in-frame clones are kept and a portion is missing. This repertoire shows some 140,000 clones, roughly nine tenths found once; its top ten account for around 3%. The sample consisted of peripheral blood, taken on day 0 of AZD1222 vaccination. The source is an adult in good health.

The J gene is TRBJ2-4, the V gene TRBV7-2; 8 positions match TRBD1. The germline gives CDR1 SGHTA, CDR2 FQGNSA. The length of the CDR3 is 15 residues. Germline trimming cut 4 bases from V and 2 bases from J; bases unmatched to any gene: 4. CDR3 sequence (DNA): TGTGCCAGCAGCTGGGGACAGGCCACCAAAAACATTCAGTACTTC. Translated: CASSWGQATKNIQYF.

The CDR3 DNA follows: TGTGCCATCAGTGGGGGGACGCGGGATGAAAAACTGTTTTTT. Protein: CAISGGTRDEKLFF. The V and J genes are TRBV10-3 and TRBJ1-4, with a weak D call TRBD1 (5 bases). The CDR3 extends over 14 amino acids. V dropped 4 bases and J dropped 6 bases, with 12 bases sitting between them. Germline V CDR1 and CDR2: ENHRY, SYGVKD.

This clone was detected once. The chain is built from TRBV7-8 and TRBJ1-2; D not certain. The V end was cut by 5 bases, the J end by 3 bases, with 13 bases between. Germline-derived CDR1 and CDR2 are SGHVS and FQNEAQ. CDR3 length: 14 amino acids. The CDR3, as DNA: TGTGCCAGCAGCCACTTCTCTGATGACTATGGCTACACCTTC. This sequence encodes CASSHFSDDYGYTF.

This chain connects TRBV5-5 to TRBJ2-7; 7 bases agree with TRBD1. The CDR3 loop spans 15 amino acids. The ends lost 5 bases at V and 4 bases at J; junction bases unmatched: 12. The germline V gene has CDR1 SGHKS and CDR2 YYEKEE (reference sequence). For the CDR3, the DNA is TGTGCCAGCAGTCAAGAATCACAGGGGCGGTACGAGCAGTACTTC. Encoded protein: CASSQESQGRYEQYF.

The CDR3 reads CATTTSQYATDTQYF. In nucleotides, the CDR3 is TGTGCCACAACCACTAGTCAGTACGCCACAGATACGCAGTATTTT. This rearrangement joins TRBV10-3 to TRBJ2-3; D is perhaps TRBD2 (5 bases). CDR3 length: 15 amino acids. Germline V gene sequence: CDR1 ENHRY, CDR2 SYGVKD. Deletions cut 10 bases from V and 2 bases from J, with 19 bases between.

The rearrangement uses TRBV19 and TRBJ2-7; 7 bases are shared with TRBD2. The V and J ends lost 7 bases and 3 bases, in that order; junction bases with no gene match: 12. Germline CDR1 reads LNHDA; CDR2 reads SQIVND (reference sequence). There are 15 residues in the CDR3. This CDR3 is CASTLGFGGFYEQYF. Here the CDR3 DNA reads TGTGCCAGTACCCTGGGCTTCGGGGGGTTCTACGAGCAGTACTTC.

The chain is built from TRBV5-1 and TRBJ2-2; the match to TRBD1 covers 8 bases. The V gene's germline CDR1 is SGHRS and CDR2 YFSETQ. The CDR3 consists of 15 residues. Losses at the gene ends were 4 bases for V and 5 bases for J; bases not matched to a gene: 7. CDR3: CASSLGRGRTGELFF. The CDR3 coding sequence is TGCGCCAGCAGCCTTGGCAGGGGGCGTACCGGGGAGCTGTTTTTT.

The V call is TRBV3-1 (or the pseudogene TRBV3-2), the J call TRBJ1-3; D is unclear. This CDR3 comprises 16 residues. The germline V gene has CDR1 LGHDT and CDR2 YNNKEL (reference sequence). Trimming removed 0 bases at V and 8 bases at J, with 17 bases between. CDR3 nucleotide sequence: TGTGCCAGCAGCCAAGATCTCCAGTACGTTCAAGACACCATATATTTT. It encodes CASSQDLQYVQDTIYF.

The chain combines TRBV3-1 (or the pseudogene TRBV3-2) with TRBJ1-6; D not certain. Germline assignment: CDR1 LGHDT and CDR2 YNNKEL (reference sequence). V was cut by 2 bases and J by 7 bases, with 9 bases left in between. This CDR3 spans 14 amino acids. CDR3 residues: CASSQSGNNSPLHF. The CDR3 bases are TGTGCCAGCAGCCAATCGGGGAACAATTCACCCCTCCACTTT.

V usage is TRBV2 and J usage is TRBJ2-3; D remains ambiguous. V dropped 8 bases and J dropped 6 bases, with 9 bases sitting between them. Germline V gives CDR1 SNHLY, CDR2 FYNNEI. The CDR3 contains 11 residues. The DNA of the CDR3 is TGTGCCAGCGGAGTATCTGATACGCAGTATTTT. It codes for CASGVSDTQYF.

The chain employs TRBV2 and TRBJ1-4; no firm D call. The CDR3 has 12 residues. V shed 1 base and J shed 11 bases, with 8 bases lying between them. CDR1 and CDR2 from the germline V gene are SNHLY and FYNNEI. DNA for the CDR3: TGTGCCAGCAGTGAAGGATTGGGGAAACTGTTTTTT. This codes for CASSEGLGKLFF.

The V and J genes are TRBV4-3 and TRBJ1-2; 9 nucleotides match TRBD1. After removal of 4 bases from V and 3 bases from J, the junction contained 9 bases not matched to a gene. Germline V gene data show CDR1 as LGHNA and CDR2 as YSLEER. The CDR3 has 16 amino acids. The CDR3 spells CASSPVPGQGYYGYTF. In nucleotides, the CDR3 is TGCGCCAGCAGCCCAGTCCCGGGACAGGGTTACTATGGCTACACCTTC.

V is TRBV4-3 and J is TRBJ1-5; D is uncertain. V dropped 0 bases and J dropped 5 bases, with 11 bases sitting between them. Germline V gives CDR1 LGHNA, CDR2 YSLEER. CDR3 size: 15 residues. CDR3 sequence: CASSQDRVGHQPQHF. CDR3 in DNA: TGCGCCAGCAGCCAAGATCGGGTGGGCCATCAGCCCCAGCATTTT.

J is TRBJ2-5 and V is TRBV7-9; D is unresolved. The CDR3 totals 15 residues. Looked up from germline, CDR1 is SEHNR and CDR2 is FQNEAQ (reference sequence). Trimming took 3 bases from V and 0 from J, leaving 11 bases between them. CDR3 nucleotide sequence: TGTGCCAGCAGCTTGGGGAATTCGTACCAAGAGACCCAGTACTTC. This translates into CASSLGNSYQETQYF. Filled out from reference TRBV7-9 and TRBJ2-5, the complete variable domain reads DTGVSQNPRHKITKRGQNVTFRCDPISEHNRLYWYRQTLGQGPEFLTYFQNEAQLEKSRLLSDRFSAERPKGSFSTLEIQRTEQGDSAMYLCASSLGNSYQETQYFGPGTRLLVL.

The chain employs TRBV6-1 and TRBJ1-5; 7 bases align to TRBD1. With V trimmed by 7 bases and J by 6 bases, 6 bases remained unmatched. CDR3 length: 13 residues. Per germline, CDR1 MNHNS and CDR2 SASEGT. CDR3 nucleotides: TGTGCCAGCACCTTGACAGGGAGTCAGCCCCAGCATTTT. This codes for CASTLTGSQPQHF.

The chain links TRBV5-1 to TRBJ2-5; D not resolved. Trimming took 4 bases from V and 2 from J, leaving 3 bases between them. The germline V gene has CDR1 SGHRS and CDR2 YFSETQ. The CDR3 is 11 residues long. The CDR3 loop is CASSTQETQYF. The CDR3 DNA sequence: TGCGCCAGCAGCACACAAGAGACCCAGTACTTC.

The rearrangement links TRBV7-2 to TRBJ1-4, with TRBD1 identical over 9 bases. Germline loops: CDR1 SGHTA, CDR2 FQGNSA. CDR3 length equals 14 residues. V lost 5 bases and J lost 8; bases outside the gene matches: 6. The CDR3 spells CASSQGQGGEKLFF. The CDR3 DNA follows: TGTGCCAGCAGCCAGGGACAGGGAGGCGAAAAACTGTTTTTT.

This clone appeared once. The rearrangement links TRBV28 to TRBJ2-7; 8 bases align to TRBD1. CDR3 length equals 14 residues. The germline V gene encodes CDR1 MDHEN and CDR2 SYDVKM. V lost 2 bases, J lost 2 bases, and 2 bases stayed unmatched. CDR3 sequence: CASSLPTGAYEQYF. The CDR3 nucleotides are TGTGCCAGCAGTTTACCGACAGGGGCCTACGAGCAGTACTTC. The whole variable domain, filled in from reference TRBV28 and TRBJ2-7, reads DVKVTQSSRYLVKRTGEKVFLECVQDMDHENMFWYRQDPGLGLRLIYFSYDVKMKEKGDIPEGYSVSREKKERFSLILESASTNQTSMYLCASSLPTGAYEQYFGPGTRLTVT.

This clone occurred a few times. The chain links TRBV5-1 to TRBJ2-7; TRBD1 matches 11 bases. The CDR3 contains 15 residues. V lost 4 bases to trimming and J lost 7 bases; unmatched junction nucleotides: 10. Germline CDR1 is SGHRS and CDR2 is YFSETQ. CDR3 DNA sequence: TGCGCCAGCAGCCCTTCCGGGACAGGGGGGCAGGAGCAGTACTTC. It encodes CASSPSGTGGQEQYF.

The V gene is TRBV24-1, the J gene TRBJ2-7, with 7 bases aligning to TRBD1. This CDR3 has 13 amino acids. The V segment lost 7 bases and the J segment 5 bases; nucleotides outside the gene matches: 7. CDR1 is KGHDR and CDR2 is SFDVKD in the germline V gene. The CDR3 spells CATSQDRVDEQYF. As DNA, the CDR3 is TGTGCCACCAGCCAAGACAGGGTGGACGAGCAGTACTTC.

This clone was observed a single time. The chain recombines TRBV7-2 with TRBJ1-2; 9 bases fit TRBD1. Trimming cost V 5 bases and J 4 bases; bases outside gene matches: 5. CDR1 SGHTA and CDR2 FQGNSA come from the germline V gene. CDR3 length equals 14 residues. The CDR3 region is CASSPMTGGYGYTF. CDR3 sequence (DNA): TGTGCCAGCAGCCCGATGACAGGGGGCTATGGCTACACCTTC.

CDR3 protein: CASRPDSGNTIYF. CDR3 DNA sequence: TGCGCCAGCAGACCGGACTCTGGAAACACCATATATTTT. V is TRBV4-1 and J is TRBJ1-3; unclear D gene. This CDR3 is 13 amino acids long. The V end was cut by 6 bases, the J end by 0 bases, with 6 bases between. The germline V gene has CDR1 MGHRA and CDR2 YSYEKL.

The chain employs TRBV7-9 and TRBJ2-1; D call uncertain. V dropped 0 bases and J dropped 1 base, with 4 bases sitting between them. The CDR3 spans 14 residues. Germline V gene lookup returns CDR1 SEHNR and CDR2 FQNEAQ (reference sequence). The CDR3 reads CASSLASSYNEQFF. The CDR3 coding sequence is TGTGCCAGCAGCTTAGCGTCTTCCTACAATGAGCAGTTCTTC.

The V call is TRBV18, the J call TRBJ1-2; 8 bases line up with TRBD1. From germline, CDR1 is KGHSH and CDR2 LQKENI. V was pared by 3 bases and J by 8 bases, with 8 bases of the junction left unmatched. CDR3 length equals 14 residues. CDR3 DNA: TGTGCCAGCTCACCCGGGGACAGGACCACAGGCTACACCTTC. Encoded protein: CASSPGDRTTGYTF.